Below, one T cell receptor beta chain is given with its context. The antigen remains undetermined. The method was immunoSEQ multiplex PCR; TCRdb's version includes in-frame clones alone and lacks a portion of them. Among about 92,000 clones listed, approximately 70% were seen once. The entry originates in a study of shared clonotypes between healthy human individuals. General study results and limits: Depth was large, yet rarefaction showed that sorted-subset sequencing was incomplete. The study found lower generation probabilities in non-shared clonotypes than in those shared by all four donors.

The V gene's germline CDR1 is SGHDT and CDR2 YYEEEE. V was trimmed by 3 bases and J by 1 base, leaving 7 bases between them. The CDR3 is made up of 13 amino acids. Sequenced: memory CD8+ T cells sorted from blood. As for subset: CD45RO+ cells pooled with CCR7-negative TemRA cells. The receptor was isolated from a man aged 25 to 45 in good health. The chain joins TRBV5-6 to TRBJ1-1; D call uncertain. The CDR3 region is CASSSSGNTEAFF. Written as DNA, the CDR3 is TGTGCCAGCAGCTCTTCGGGGAACACTGAAGCTTTCTTT. Filled out from reference TRBV5-6 and TRBJ1-1, the complete variable domain reads DAGVTQSPTHLIKTRGQQVTLRCSPKSGHDTVSWYQQALGQGPQFIFQYYEEEERQRGNFPDRFSGHQFPNYSSELNVNALLLGDSALYLCASSSSGNTEAFFGQGTRLTVV.